The 11 T cell receptor beta chains reported below all come from one sample, sequenced in a study of technical replicates of blood from several donors. TCRdb keeps only in-frame clones here, not all; method: immunoSEQ multiplex PCR. Of 95,000 to 100,000 clones listed, roughly 95% are singletons. The sample was T cells isolated from PBMCs. The source is a human donor in good health.

V gene TRBV2 combines with J gene TRBJ1-2; D not certain. The germline V gene has CDR1 SNHLY and CDR2 FYNNEI. V lost 0 bases to trimming and J lost 0 bases, with 5 bases between them. This CDR3 is 14 amino acids long. The CDR3 nucleotides are TGTGCCAGCAGTGAAGCGGCAGCTAACTATGGCTACACCTTC. Its protein product is CASSEAAANYGYTF.

This chain uses TRBV11-3 with TRBJ2-3, with a possible D match to TRBD2 (5 bases). Germline V lookup: CDR1 SGHNT, CDR2 YENEEA. V was clipped by 4 bases and J by 2 bases, with 13 bases between them. CDR3 length: 15 residues. CDR3 sequence: CASSSADRDTDTQYF. The CDR3 DNA is TGTGCCAGCAGCTCCGCGGACCGGGACACAGATACGCAGTATTTT.

The rearrangement uses TRBV6-1 and TRBJ2-7, with 8 bases matching TRBD2. Germline trimming cut 4 bases from V and 1 base from J; bases unmatched to any gene: 6. Germline CDR1 MNHNS, CDR2 SASEGT. CDR3 length: 15 residues. The CDR3 here is CASSVRGGPSYEQYF. Written as DNA, the CDR3 is TGTGCCAGCAGTGTGCGCGGGGGGCCATCCTACGAGCAGTACTTC.

The CDR3 spells CASSLELSELETQYF. In DNA, the CDR3 is TGCGCCAGCAGCTTGGAATTGTCCGAGTTAGAGACCCAGTACTTC. V usage is TRBV5-1 and J usage is TRBJ2-5; D unresolved. The ends were cut back, 0 bases at V and 4 bases at J, with 13 bases in the middle. Germline CDR1 reads SGHRS; CDR2 reads YFSETQ. This CDR3 spans 15 amino acids.

The V call is TRBV7-6, the J call TRBJ1-1; 8 bases agree with TRBD1. The germline CDR1 and CDR2 sequences are SGHVS and FNYEAQ. CDR3 length equals 15 residues. The V segment lost 0 bases and the J segment 3 bases; nucleotides outside the gene matches: 3. CDR3 amino acids: CASSLATGVDTEAFF. CDR3 DNA sequence: TGTGCCAGCAGCTTAGCGACAGGGGTTGACACTGAAGCTTTCTTT. The full variable domain, completed using reference TRBV7-6 and TRBJ1-1, is GAGVSQSPRYKVTKRGQDVALRCDPISGHVSLYWYRQALGQGPEFLTYFNYEAQQDKSGLPNDRFSAERPEGSISTLTIQRTEQRDSAMYRCASSLATGVDTEAFFGQGTRLTVV.

V is TRBV9 and J is TRBJ2-1; tentative D call: TRBD1 (5 bases). V lost 1 base to trimming and J lost 5 bases, with 13 bases between them. The CDR3 spans 15 residues. CDR1 and CDR2 (germline): SGDLS, YYNGEE. This chain's CDR3 is CASSVSGLLNNEQFF. CDR3 coding DNA: TGTGCCAGCAGCGTATCAGGGTTATTAAACAATGAGCAGTTCTTC.

The genes are TRBV5-4 and TRBJ2-4; 7 bases fit TRBD1. The trim removed 4 bases at V and 7 bases at J, leaving 8 bases unmatched. Germline CDR1 reads SGHNT; CDR2 reads YYREEE (reference sequence). The CDR3 runs to 14 residues. CDR3 sequence (DNA): TGTGCCAGCAGCAGCTCGGACAGGAGGAACATTCAGTACTTC. Encoded protein: CASSSSDRRNIQYF. Filled out from reference TRBV5-4 and TRBJ2-4, the complete variable domain reads ETGVTQSPTHLIKTRGQQVTLRCSSQSGHNTVSWYQQALGQGPQFIFQYYREEENGRGNFPPRFSGLQFPNYSSELNVNALELDDSALYLCASSSSDRRNIQYFGAGTRLSVL.

The CDR3, as DNA: TGTGCCAGTAGTTTGAGTCTATCAGGGGCCGGACGGGGAGAGACCCAGTACTTC. This gives the protein CASSLSLSGAGRGETQYF. The chain joins TRBV19 to TRBJ2-5; a possible D gene is TRBD1 (6 bases). Germline CDR1 is LNHDA and CDR2 is SQIVND (reference sequence). The CDR3 runs 18 residues. V lost 5 bases to trimming and J lost 4 bases, with 26 bases between them.

The chain employs TRBV11-3 and TRBJ2-7; 7 bases fit TRBD2. Germline V gene sequence: CDR1 SGHNT, CDR2 YENEEA. V lost 3 bases to trimming and J lost 2 bases; unmatched junction nucleotides: 10. The CDR3 has 16 residues. The chain's CDR3 is CASSFFWRGSTYEQYF. The DNA for the CDR3 is TGTGCCAGCAGCTTTTTCTGGCGGGGGAGTACCTACGAGCAGTACTTC.

J is TRBJ2-1 and V is TRBV7-9, with 8 bases matching TRBD2. Germline loops: CDR1 SEHNR, CDR2 FQNEAQ (reference sequence). The CDR3 contains 16 residues. Unmatched junction bases numbered 9, after V lost 4 bases and J lost 4 bases. DNA of the CDR3: TGTGCCAGCAGCTCGGCGGGGGGCCGAGGTTACAATGAGCAGTTCTTC. It translates to CASSSAGGRGYNEQFF. The whole variable domain, filled in from reference TRBV7-9 and TRBJ2-1, reads DTGVSQNPRHKITKRGQNVTFRCDPISEHNRLYWYRQTLGQGPEFLTYFQNEAQLEKSRLLSDRFSAERPKGSFSTLEIQRTEQGDSAMYLCASSSAGGRGYNEQFFGPGTRLTVL.

This chain joins TRBV9 and TRBJ2-3, with D possibly matching TRBD2 (5 bases). Per the germline V gene, CDR1 is SGDLS and CDR2 is YYNGEE. The V end was cut by 4 bases, the J end by 2 bases, with 14 bases between. This CDR3 spans 15 amino acids. The CDR3 DNA follows: TGTGCCAGCAGCCCACTTGGACTTTTCACAGATACGCAGTATTTT. It yields the protein CASSPLGLFTDTQYF.